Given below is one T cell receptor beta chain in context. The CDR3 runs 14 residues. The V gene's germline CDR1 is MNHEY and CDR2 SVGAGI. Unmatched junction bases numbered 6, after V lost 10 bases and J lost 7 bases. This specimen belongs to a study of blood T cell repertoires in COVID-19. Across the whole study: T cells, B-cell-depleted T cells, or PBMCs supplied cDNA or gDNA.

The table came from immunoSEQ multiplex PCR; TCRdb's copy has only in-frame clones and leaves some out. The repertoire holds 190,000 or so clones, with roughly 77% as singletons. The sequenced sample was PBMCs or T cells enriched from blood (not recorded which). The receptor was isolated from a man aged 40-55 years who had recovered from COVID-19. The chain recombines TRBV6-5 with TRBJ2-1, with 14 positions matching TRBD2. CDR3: CATSRTSGRNEQFF. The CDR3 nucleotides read TGTGCCACTTCGAGGACTAGCGGGAGGAATGAGCAGTTCTTC.